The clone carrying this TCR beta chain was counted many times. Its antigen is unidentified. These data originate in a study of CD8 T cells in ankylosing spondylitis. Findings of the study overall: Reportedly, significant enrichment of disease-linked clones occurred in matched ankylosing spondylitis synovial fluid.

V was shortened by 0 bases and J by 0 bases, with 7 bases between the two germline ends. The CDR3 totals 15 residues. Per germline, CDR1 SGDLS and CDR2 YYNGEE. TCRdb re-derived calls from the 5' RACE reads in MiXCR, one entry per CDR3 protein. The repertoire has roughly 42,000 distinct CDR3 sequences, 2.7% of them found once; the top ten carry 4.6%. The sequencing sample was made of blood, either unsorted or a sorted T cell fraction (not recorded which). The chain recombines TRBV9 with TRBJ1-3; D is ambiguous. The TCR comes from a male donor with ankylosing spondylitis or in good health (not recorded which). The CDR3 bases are TGTGCCAGCAGCGTAGAGGTTGACTCTGGAAACACCATATATTTT. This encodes CASSVEVDSGNTIYF.